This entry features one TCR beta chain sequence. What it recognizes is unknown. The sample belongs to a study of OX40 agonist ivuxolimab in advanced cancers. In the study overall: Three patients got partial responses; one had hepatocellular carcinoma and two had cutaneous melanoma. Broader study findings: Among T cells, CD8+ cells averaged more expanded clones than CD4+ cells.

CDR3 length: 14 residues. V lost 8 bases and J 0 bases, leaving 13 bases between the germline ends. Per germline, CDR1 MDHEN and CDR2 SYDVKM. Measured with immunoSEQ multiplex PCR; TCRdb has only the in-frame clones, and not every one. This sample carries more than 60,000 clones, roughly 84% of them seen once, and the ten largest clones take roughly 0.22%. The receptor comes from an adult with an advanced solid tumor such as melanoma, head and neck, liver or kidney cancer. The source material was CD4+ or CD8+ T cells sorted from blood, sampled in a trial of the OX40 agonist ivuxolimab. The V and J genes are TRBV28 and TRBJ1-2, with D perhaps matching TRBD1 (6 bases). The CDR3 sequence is CASAGAGANYGYTF. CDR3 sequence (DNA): TGTGCCAGCGCAGGGGCCGGGGCTAACTATGGCTACACCTTC.